Listed below are T cell receptor beta chains from one sample, sequenced in a study of Ad26.COV2.S vaccination and SARS-CoV-2 variants. Profiled with immunoSEQ multiplex PCR; TCRdb holds only in-frame clones, not every one. The profile covers 400,000 to 450,000 clones, with over 80% appearing a single time and more than 1.5% taken by the ten largest. The specimen was peripheral blood, collected in a trial of Ad26.COV2.S vaccine versus placebo. The receptor source for this set is a person aged 18-60 years who received the Ad26.COV2.S COVID-19 vaccine or a placebo. The CDR3 runs from the conserved cysteine through the conserved F or W. The D gene is left open where the match is weak. Not all rows give a size; the values are once, few, many and, for expanded clones, a class.

length	size	V	D	J	DNA	CDR3
14	-	TRBV5-6	TRBD1	TRBJ1-2	TGTGCCAGCACAAGGACAGGTGGGGACTATGGCTACACCTTC	CASTRTGGDYGYTF
16	-	TRBV15	-	TRBJ2-3	TGTGCCACCAGCAGAGACCGAGGACTGCTCACAGATACGCAGTATTTT	CATSRDRGLLTDTQYF
14	-	TRBV18	-	TRBJ2-7	TGTGCCAGCTCCACGGGGCGGGGTTCTTACGAGCAGTACTTC	CASSTGRGSYEQYF
15	once	TRBV7-9	-	TRBJ1-1	TGTGCCAGCAGCTCATTTTACAGGGAATCCACTGAAGCTTTCTTT	CASSSFYRESTEAFF
16	-	TRBV4-1	-	TRBJ1-1	TGCGCCAGCAGCCAAGTTCTGGTACCCATGAACACTGAAGCTTTCTTT	CASSQVLVPMNTEAFF
11	-	TRBV20-1	-	TRBJ2-5	TGCAGTGCTAGAGCCCGAGAGACCCAGTACTTC	CSARARETQYF
14	-	TRBV19	TRBD1	TRBJ1-2	TGTGCCAGTAGTCCCGGGGACAGGGGGCGCGGCTACACCTTC	CASSPGDRGRGYTF
15	-	TRBV27	TRBD2	TRBJ2-7	TGTGCCAGCAGTTTATCACGGGGGGTTGCCTACGAGCAGTACTTC	CASSLSRGVAYEQYF
15	-	TRBV18	TRBD1	TRBJ1-1	TGTGCCAGCTCACCGACAGGGGGCTTGGACACTGAAGCTTTCTTT	CASSPTGGLDTEAFF
13	-	TRBV9	-	TRBJ2-1	TGTGCCAGCAGCGTAGCCCGTATCGGTGAGCAGTTCTTC	CASSVARIGEQFF
13	-	TRBV29-1	-	TRBJ2-2	TGCAGCGGACGAGTGGAGAACACCGGGGAGCTGTTTTTT	CSGRVENTGELFF
14	-	TRBV2	TRBD1	TRBJ2-2	TGTGCCAGCAGTGGACAGGGGGTCCCCGGGGAGCTGTTTTTT	CASSGQGVPGELFF
14	-	TRBV6-5	TRBD1	TRBJ2-7	TGTGCCAGCAGCACCGGGACAGAATACTACGAGCAGTACTTC	CASSTGTEYYEQYF
14	-	TRBV19	-	TRBJ2-7	TGTGCCAGTAGCACCGGGGGAACCTCCTACGAGCAGTACTTC	CASSTGGTSYEQYF
14	-	TRBV6-2/TRBV6-3	TRBD1	TRBJ1-4	TGTGCCAGCAGTCCGGGACAGGACTCTGAAAAACTGTTTTTT	CASSPGQDSEKLFF
18	-	TRBV2	-	TRBJ1-2	TGTGCCAGCAGTGAAGCCGTAACCGACAGAAAGTCTAACTATGGCTACACCTTC	CASSEAVTDRKSNYGYTF
14	-	TRBV14	TRBD2	TRBJ2-3	TGTGCCAGCAGCCACGGGGGGGGCACAGATACGCAGTATTTT	CASSHGGGTDTQYF
15	once	TRBV5-8	TRBD1	TRBJ2-1	TGTGCCAGCAGCCCCGGGACAGGGCTTGGTAATGAGCAGTTCTTC	CASSPGTGLGNEQFF
11	-	TRBV3-1/TRBV3-2	-	TRBJ2-1	TGTGCCAGCAGCCTTGGGAGCCAGGGGTTCTTC	CASSLGSQGFF
21	-	TRBV13	-	TRBJ1-2	TGTGCCAGCAGCCCCAGGCCGTGGGGGTGGCCACTCACCAGCCCGAACTATGGCTACACCTTC	CASSPRPWGWPLTSPNYGYTF
15	-	TRBV27	TRBD1	TRBJ2-1	TGTGCCAGCAGTTTCTTCGACAGGGGGCGCGGTGAGCAGTTCTTC	CASSFFDRGRGEQFF
13	-	TRBV5-1	TRBD1	TRBJ1-5	TGCGCCAGCAGCTCCAGGGGGGGCCAGCCCCAGCATTTT	CASSSRGGQPQHF
14	-	TRBV19	TRBD1	TRBJ1-1	TGTGCCACCCGGAGCCAAGGGGGCAACACTGAAGCTTTCTTT	CATRSQGGNTEAFF
15	-	TRBV6-1	-	TRBJ1-5	TGTGCCAGCAGTGAAGCCCCGTCTTCTCATCAGCCCCAGCATTTT	CASSEAPSSHQPQHF
16	-	TRBV19	-	TRBJ1-4	TGTGCCAGTAGTATAGATCTGGGAATTGCTAATGAAAAACTGTTTTTT	CASSIDLGIANEKLFF
14	-	TRBV30	-	TRBJ2-1	TGTGCCTGGAGTCCCCGGACTCTTTACAATGAGCAGTTCTTC	CAWSPRTLYNEQFF
15	once	TRBV6-5	TRBD1	TRBJ1-6	TGTGCCAGCCAAACAGGGGAGACCTATAATTCACCCCTCCACTTT	CASQTGETYNSPLHF
15	-	TRBV2	-	TRBJ2-4	TGTGCCAGCAGTGATGAGGTGGGGGCCAAAAACATTCAGTACTTC	CASSDEVGAKNIQYF
13	few	TRBV28	-	TRBJ1-5	TGTGCCAGCAGGAACGCTGGGTACCAGCCCCAGCATTTT	CASRNAGYQPQHF
13	once	TRBV2	TRBD2	TRBJ2-5	TGTGCCAGCACTAGCGGGGGGGGAGAGACCCAGTACTTC	CASTSGGGETQYF
16	-	TRBV10-3	TRBD2	TRBJ2-2	TGTGCCATCGGGACCTCTTGGCGGGGGGACACCGGGGAGCTGTTTTTT	CAIGTSWRGDTGELFF
17	-	TRBV7-2	TRBD1	TRBJ1-3	TGTGCCAGCAGCTTACAGACAGGGACACTCTCTGGAAACACCATATATTTT	CASSLQTGTLSGNTIYF
14	-	TRBV2	-	TRBJ2-7	TGTGCCAGCAGTCCGACACTACGCTCCTACGAGCAGTACTTC	CASSPTLRSYEQYF
16	-	TRBV6-1	-	TRBJ1-2	TGTGCCAGCAGTGCCCCTGGTAGGCAGGGCACCTATGGCTACACCTTC	CASSAPGRQGTYGYTF
15	once	TRBV6-5	-	TRBJ1-4	TGTGCCAGCAGACCTAACTCGGCCTTTAATGAAAAACTGTTTTTT	CASRPNSAFNEKLFF
16	-	TRBV11-3	TRBD2	TRBJ2-3	TGTGCCAGCAGCCCCCGTAGCGGGGGGGACTCAGATACGCAGTATTTT	CASSPRSGGDSDTQYF
15	-	TRBV19	-	TRBJ1-5	TGTGCCAGTAGTGACACGCACGAGAGCAATCAGCCCCAGCATTTT	CASSDTHESNQPQHF
15	-	TRBV19	-	TRBJ2-1	TGTGCCAGTACCACCCTGGGGGGAAGTTACAATGAGCAGTTCTTC	CASTTLGGSYNEQFF
13	-	TRBV6-1	-	TRBJ1-1	TGTGCCAGCAGTGAAGCAGGATCCACTGAAGCTTTCTTT	CASSEAGSTEAFF
14	once	TRBV7-2	TRBD1	TRBJ1-2	TGTGCCAGCAGCTCGGGACAGGGGGTCTATGGCTACACCTTC	CASSSGQGVYGYTF
16	once	TRBV4-3	-	TRBJ2-2	TGCGCCAGCAGCCAAGAGGGGAGCACGGGTGCCGGGGAGCTGTTTTTT	CASSQEGSTGAGELFF
13	once	TRBV5-6	-	TRBJ2-3	TGTGCCAGCAGCTTGGGTTCTGGTTATACGCAGTATTTT	CASSLGSGYTQYF
18	-	TRBV27	-	TRBJ2-3	TGTGCCAGCAGTTTTAAGCTCCTCCCCGGCTGCTTCACAGATACGCAGTATTTT	CASSFKLLPGCFTDTQYF
16	-	TRBV6-5	-	TRBJ2-3	TGTGCCAGCAGTTACTCGAAACAGGGTGGTGCAGATACGCAGTATTTT	CASSYSKQGGADTQYF
18	once	TRBV7-2	TRBD2	TRBJ2-2	TGTGCCAGCAGCTTAAACCGACTAGCGGGGGGGAGAACCGGGGAGCTGTTTTTT	CASSLNRLAGGRTGELFF
11	-	TRBV29-1	-	TRBJ2-7	TGCAGCGTTGACTCAGGGTACGAGCAGTACTTC	CSVDSGYEQYF
15	-	TRBV30	-	TRBJ1-4	TGTGCCTGGAGGGTCCGGAGCACAACTAATGAAAAACTGTTTTTT	CAWRVRSTTNEKLFF
17	-	TRBV18	-	TRBJ1-4	TGTGCCAGCTCACCACTACTGGGTAGTGCGTCGGATGAAAAACTGTTTTTT	CASSPLLGSASDEKLFF
12	-	TRBV10-3	-	TRBJ2-5	TGTGCCATCAGTGAAGGGGGGGAGACCCAGTACTTC	CAISEGGETQYF
16	-	TRBV11-3	-	TRBJ1-5	TGTGCCAGCAGCTTAGGGCCCCGCGGGGGAAATCAGCCCCAGCATTTT	CASSLGPRGGNQPQHF
13	-	TRBV7-2	-	TRBJ2-7	TGTGCCAGCAGCTTAGGCAGGGACTACGAGCAGTACTTC	CASSLGRDYEQYF
16	-	TRBV6-2/TRBV6-3	-	TRBJ2-1	TGTGCCAGCAGTTACCCTAATAGCTGGGCCTACAATGAGCAGTTCTTC	CASSYPNSWAYNEQFF
14	-	TRBV4-1	-	TRBJ2-5	TGCGCCAGCAGCCCACTGGGAGGCCAAGAGACCCAGTACTTC	CASSPLGGQETQYF